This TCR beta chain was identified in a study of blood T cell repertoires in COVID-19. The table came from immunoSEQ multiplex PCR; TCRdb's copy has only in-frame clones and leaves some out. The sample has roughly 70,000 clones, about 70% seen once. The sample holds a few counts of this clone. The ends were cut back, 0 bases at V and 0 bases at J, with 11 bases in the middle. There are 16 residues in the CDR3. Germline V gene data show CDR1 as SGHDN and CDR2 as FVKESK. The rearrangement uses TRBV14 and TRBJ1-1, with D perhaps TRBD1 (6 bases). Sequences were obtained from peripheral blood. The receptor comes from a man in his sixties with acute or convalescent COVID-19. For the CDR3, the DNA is TGTGCCAGCAGCCAAGACAGGGGAACCATGAACACTGAAGCTTTCTTT. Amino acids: CASSQDRGTMNTEAFF.